Each of the 12 T cell receptor beta chains below was sequenced from the same sample in a study of T cell responses to AZD1222 COVID-19 vaccine. This table comes from immunoSEQ multiplex PCR, and its TCRdb copy is limited to in-frame clones, with some not included. The repertoire holds 120,000 to 150,000 clones, roughly 84% seen once, with 5% to 6% in the top ten. Sequenced material: peripheral blood, taken 28 days after the second AZD1222 dose. These receptors were obtained from an adult who received the AZD1222 COVID-19 vaccine.

The chain combines TRBV7-6 with TRBJ2-1; D uncertain. The V and J ends lost 4 bases and 7 bases respectively, with 17 bases between them. Germline CDR1 and CDR2: SGHVS and FNYEAQ. This CDR3 comprises 15 residues. The CDR3: CASSSTFRLTNEQFF. DNA of the CDR3: TGTGCCAGCAGCTCAACCTTCCGTCTCACTAATGAGCAGTTCTTC.

The chain links TRBV3-1 (or the pseudogene TRBV3-2) to TRBJ2-6; D is unresolved. The CDR3 runs 15 residues. V lost 4 bases, J lost 0 bases, and 7 bases lay in between. From germline, CDR1 is LGHDT and CDR2 YNNKEL (reference sequence). The DNA for the CDR3 is TGTGCCAGCAGCCCCATCAGCTCTGGGGCCAACGTCCTGACTTTC. It is translated as CASSPISSGANVLTF.

This chain connects TRBV7-8 to TRBJ2-7; 9 bases are a match to TRBD1. The CDR3 runs to 17 residues. The junction had 9 bases not matched to a gene; V was cut back by 3 bases and J by 0 bases. Germline values: CDR1 SGHVS, CDR2 FQNEAQ. CDR3 nucleotide sequence: TGTGCCAGCAGCTTGGACAGGGGCTCCCTCTTCTCCTACGAGCAGTACTTC. Its protein is CASSLDRGSLFSYEQYF.

J is TRBJ1-4 and V is TRBV18; TRBD1 might be the D (6 bases). The CDR3 is 14 amino acids. Germline loops: CDR1 KGHSH, CDR2 LQKENI. Trimming shortened V by 3 bases and J by 8 bases, and 13 bases separated the two germline ends. This CDR3 is CASSPGGQDEKLFF. Written as DNA, the CDR3 is TGTGCCAGCTCACCTGGGGGCCAGGACGAAAAACTGTTTTTT.

The rearrangement uses TRBV6-5 and TRBJ2-2; 8 nucleotides match TRBD1. The ends lost 6 bases at V and 7 bases at J; junction bases unmatched: 10. Germline V lookup: CDR1 MNHEY, CDR2 SVGAGI. The CDR3 is 15 residues long. CDR3 sequence: CASRIQGGAGGELFF. The CDR3 DNA is TGTGCCAGCAGGATACAGGGGGGCGCGGGCGGGGAGCTGTTTTTT.

This clone was counted a few times. The chain has TRBV5-1 and TRBJ2-5; D tentatively fits TRBD1 or TRBD2 (5 bases each). V was trimmed by 3 bases and J by 1 base, leaving 13 bases between them. The CDR3 runs to 15 residues. CDR1 is SGHRS and CDR2 is YFSETQ in the germline V gene. CDR3 residues: CASSSFGTPQETQYF. In DNA form, the CDR3 reads TGCGCCAGCAGCTCGTTCGGGACCCCCCAAGAGACCCAGTACTTC.

The gene calls are TRBV2 and TRBJ2-1; D may be TRBD2 (5 bases). Trimming took 7 bases from V and 6 from J, leaving 13 bases between them. The germline gives CDR1 SNHLY, CDR2 FYNNEI. The CDR3 totals 13 residues. CDR3 sequence reads: CASNPAVPNEQFF. The CDR3 DNA follows: TGTGCCAGCAATCCAGCGGTACCCAATGAGCAGTTCTTC.

The V gene is TRBV6-6, the J gene TRBJ2-5; 7 bases agree with TRBD2. This CDR3 has 13 residues. V was pared by 6 bases and J by 3 bases, with 4 bases of the junction left unmatched. CDR1 is MNHNY and CDR2 is SVGAGI in the germline V gene (reference sequence). The CDR3 protein is CASRGGGKETQYF. The CDR3, as DNA: TGTGCCAGCAGAGGCGGGGGAAAAGAGACCCAGTACTTC.

The gene calls are TRBV9 and TRBJ2-5; TRBD2 is a possible D gene (5 bases). This CDR3 has 16 residues. The V end lost 0 bases, the J end lost 2 bases, and 14 bases lay between the germline ends. Germline loops: CDR1 SGDLS, CDR2 YYNGEE. The chain's CDR3 is CASSVAPRSGQETQYF. In DNA, the CDR3 is TGTGCCAGCAGCGTAGCACCCAGGTCGGGGCAAGAGACCCAGTACTTC.

The V call is TRBV10-3, the J call TRBJ2-1, with D possibly being TRBD1 (5 bases). V lost 3 bases, J lost 9 bases, and 15 bases lay in between. CDR1 is ENHRY, CDR2 SYGVKD, per germline. This CDR3 contains 14 residues. The CDR3 protein is CAISDVDSSAEQFF. The CDR3 DNA reads TGTGCCATCAGTGACGTAGACAGTTCGGCTGAGCAGTTCTTC.

This clone was counted a single time. The CDR3 spells CASSQTAGYYNEQFF. The CDR3 coding sequence is TGTGCCAGCAGCCAGACAGCGGGATACTACAATGAGCAGTTCTTC. J is TRBJ2-1 and V is TRBV6-5, with 7 bases fitting TRBD2. Germline CDR1 MNHEY, CDR2 SVGAGI. The CDR3 consists of 15 residues. V gave up 6 bases and J gave up 3 bases; unmatched junction bases: 8.

The chain is built from TRBV4-2 and TRBJ1-2; TRBD1 matches at 7 bases. CDR1 is LGHNA, CDR2 YNFKEQ, per germline. Unmatched junction bases numbered 16, after V lost 4 bases and J lost 8 bases. This CDR3 is 16 amino acids long. DNA for the CDR3: TGTGCCAGCAGCCCGGGAGGGACAGCCTCAGATGCGGGCTACACCTTC. It yields the protein CASSPGGTASDAGYTF.